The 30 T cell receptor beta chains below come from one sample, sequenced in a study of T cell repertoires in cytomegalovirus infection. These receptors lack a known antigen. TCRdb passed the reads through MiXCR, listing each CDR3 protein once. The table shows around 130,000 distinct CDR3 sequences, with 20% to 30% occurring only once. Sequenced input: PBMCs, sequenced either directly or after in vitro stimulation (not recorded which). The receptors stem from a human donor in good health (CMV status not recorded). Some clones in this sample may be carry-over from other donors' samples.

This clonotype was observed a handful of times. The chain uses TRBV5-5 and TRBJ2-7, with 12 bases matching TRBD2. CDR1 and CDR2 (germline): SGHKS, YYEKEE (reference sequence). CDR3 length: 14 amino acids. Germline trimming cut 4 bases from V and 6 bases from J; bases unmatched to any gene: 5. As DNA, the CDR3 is TGTGCCAGCAGCCGACTAGCGGGAGTGGGCGAGCAGTACGTC. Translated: CASSRLAGVGEQYV.

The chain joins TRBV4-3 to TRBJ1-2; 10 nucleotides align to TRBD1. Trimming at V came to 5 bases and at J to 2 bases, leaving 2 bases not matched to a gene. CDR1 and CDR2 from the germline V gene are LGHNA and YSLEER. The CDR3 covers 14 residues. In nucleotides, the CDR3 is TGCGCCAGCAGCACGGGACAGGGGAACTATGGCTACACCTTC. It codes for CASSTGQGNYGYTF.

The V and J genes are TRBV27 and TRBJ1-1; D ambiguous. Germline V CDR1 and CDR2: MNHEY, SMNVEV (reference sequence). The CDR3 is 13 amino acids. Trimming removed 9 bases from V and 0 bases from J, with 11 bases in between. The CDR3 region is CASRRTMNTEAFF. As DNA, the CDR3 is TGTGCCAGTAGACGGACCATGAACACTGAAGCTTTCTTT.

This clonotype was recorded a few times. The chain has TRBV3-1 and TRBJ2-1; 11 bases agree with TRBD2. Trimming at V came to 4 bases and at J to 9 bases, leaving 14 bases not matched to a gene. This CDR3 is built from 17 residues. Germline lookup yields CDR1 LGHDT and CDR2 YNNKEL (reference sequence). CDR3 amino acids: CASSRTLAGGPWVEQFF. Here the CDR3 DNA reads TGTGCCAGCAGCCGAACATTAGCGGGAGGGCCGTGGGTTGAGCAGTTCTTC.

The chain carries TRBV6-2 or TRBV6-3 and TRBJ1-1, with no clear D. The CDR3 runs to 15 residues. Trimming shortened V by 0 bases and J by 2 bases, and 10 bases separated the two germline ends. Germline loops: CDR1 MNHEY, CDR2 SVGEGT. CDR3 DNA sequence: TGTGCCAGCAGTTACTCGGTACGCCTCAACACTGAAGCTTTCTTT. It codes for CASSYSVRLNTEAFF.

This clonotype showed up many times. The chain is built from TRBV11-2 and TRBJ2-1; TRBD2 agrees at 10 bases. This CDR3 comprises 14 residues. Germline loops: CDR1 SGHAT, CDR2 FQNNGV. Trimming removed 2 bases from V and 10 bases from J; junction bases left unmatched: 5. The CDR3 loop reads CASSLWLAGEEQFF. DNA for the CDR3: TGTGCCAGCAGCTTATGGCTAGCGGGAGAAGAGCAGTTCTTC.

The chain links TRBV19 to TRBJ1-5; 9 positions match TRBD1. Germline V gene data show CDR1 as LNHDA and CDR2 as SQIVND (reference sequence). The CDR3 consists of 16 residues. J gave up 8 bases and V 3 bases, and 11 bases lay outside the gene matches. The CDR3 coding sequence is TGTGCCAGTAGTATGCCCGGGACAGGGCAGGAAAAGCCCCAGCATTTT. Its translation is CASSMPGTGQEKPQHF.

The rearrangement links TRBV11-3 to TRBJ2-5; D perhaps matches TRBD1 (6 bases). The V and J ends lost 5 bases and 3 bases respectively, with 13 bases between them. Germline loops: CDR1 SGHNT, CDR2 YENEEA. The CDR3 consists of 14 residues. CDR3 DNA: TGTGCCAGCAGCCAGCGCGAGGGGGAAGAGACCCAGTACTTC. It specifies CASSQREGEETQYF.

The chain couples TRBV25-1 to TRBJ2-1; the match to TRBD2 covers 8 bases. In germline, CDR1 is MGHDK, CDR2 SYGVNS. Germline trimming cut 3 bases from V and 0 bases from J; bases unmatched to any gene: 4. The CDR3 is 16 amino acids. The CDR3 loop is CASSELAGDSYNEQFF. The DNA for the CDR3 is TGTGCCAGCAGTGAGCTAGCGGGCGACTCCTACAATGAGCAGTTCTTC.

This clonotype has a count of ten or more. The CDR3 DNA reads TGTGCCAGCAGCGGGGGGGCAGGGCGCCCGACAGATACGCAGTATTTT. This gives the protein CASSGGAGRPTDTQYF. The chain is built from TRBV7-2 and TRBJ2-3, with TRBD2 as a possible D gene (7 bases). Germline CDR1 reads SGHTA; CDR2 reads FQGNSA. The V and J ends lost 5 bases and 3 bases respectively, with 18 bases between them. The CDR3 is 16 residues long.

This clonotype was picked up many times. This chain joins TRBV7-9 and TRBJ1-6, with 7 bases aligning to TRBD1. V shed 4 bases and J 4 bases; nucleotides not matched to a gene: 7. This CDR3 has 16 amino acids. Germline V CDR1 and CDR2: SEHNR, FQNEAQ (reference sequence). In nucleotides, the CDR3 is TGTGCCAGCAGCTCCCGGGACAGCTATTATAATTCACCCCTCCACTTT. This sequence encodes CASSSRDSYYNSPLHF.

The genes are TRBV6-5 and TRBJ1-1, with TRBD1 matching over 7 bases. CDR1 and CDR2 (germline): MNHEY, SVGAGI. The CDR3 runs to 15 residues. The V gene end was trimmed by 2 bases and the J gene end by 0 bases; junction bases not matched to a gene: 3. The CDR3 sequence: CASSYTTGMNTEAFF. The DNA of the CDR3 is TGTGCCAGCAGTTACACGACAGGGATGAACACTGAAGCTTTCTTT.

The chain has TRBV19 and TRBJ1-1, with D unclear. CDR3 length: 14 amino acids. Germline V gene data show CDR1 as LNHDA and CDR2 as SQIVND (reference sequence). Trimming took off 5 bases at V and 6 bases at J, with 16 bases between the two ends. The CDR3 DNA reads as TGTGCCAGTAGTGGTTGGGCGTTAGCGTCTGAAGCTTTCTTT. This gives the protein CASSGWALASEAFF. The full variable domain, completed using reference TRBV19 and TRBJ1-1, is DGGITQSPKYLFRKEGQNVTLSCEQNLNHDAMYWYRQDPGQGLRLIYYSQIVNDFQKGDIAEGYSVSREKKESFPLTVTSAQKNPTAFYLCASSGWALASEAFFGQGTRLTVV.

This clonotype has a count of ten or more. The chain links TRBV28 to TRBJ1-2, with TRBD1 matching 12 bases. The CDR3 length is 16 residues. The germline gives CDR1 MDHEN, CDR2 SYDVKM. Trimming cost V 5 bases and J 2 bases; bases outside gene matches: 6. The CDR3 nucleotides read TGTGCCAGCAGTCTGGGGACAGGGGGCACAAACTATGGCTACACCTTC. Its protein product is CASSLGTGGTNYGYTF.

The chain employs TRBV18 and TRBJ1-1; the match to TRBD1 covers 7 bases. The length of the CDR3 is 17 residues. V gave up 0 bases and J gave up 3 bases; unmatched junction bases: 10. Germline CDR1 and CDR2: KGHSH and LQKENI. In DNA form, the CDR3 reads TGTGCCAGCTCACCACCTGCACAGGGGCTTCGGGACACTGAAGCTTTCTTT. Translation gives CASSPPAQGLRDTEAFF.

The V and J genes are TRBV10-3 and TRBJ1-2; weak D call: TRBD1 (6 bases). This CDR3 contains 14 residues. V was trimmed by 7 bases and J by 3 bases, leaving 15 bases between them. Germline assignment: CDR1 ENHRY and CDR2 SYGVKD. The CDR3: CAITGPGVHYGYTF. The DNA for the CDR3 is TGTGCCATCACCGGTCCAGGGGTTCACTATGGCTACACCTTC.

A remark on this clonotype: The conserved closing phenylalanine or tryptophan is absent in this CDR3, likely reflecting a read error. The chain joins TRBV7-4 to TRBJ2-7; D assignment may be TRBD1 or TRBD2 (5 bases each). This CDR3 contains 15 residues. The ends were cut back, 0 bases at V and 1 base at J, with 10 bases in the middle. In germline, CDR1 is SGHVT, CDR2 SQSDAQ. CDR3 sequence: CASSLAPGRSYEQYS. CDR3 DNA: TGTGCCAGCAGCTTAGCTCCGGGACGATCCTACGAGCAGTACTCC.

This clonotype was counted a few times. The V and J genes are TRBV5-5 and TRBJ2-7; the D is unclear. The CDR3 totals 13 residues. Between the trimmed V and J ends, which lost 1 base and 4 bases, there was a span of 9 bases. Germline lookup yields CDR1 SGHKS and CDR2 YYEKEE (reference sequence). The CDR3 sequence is CASSLLVGYEQYF. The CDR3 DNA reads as TGTGCCAGCAGCTTGTTGGTAGGGTACGAGCAGTACTTC.

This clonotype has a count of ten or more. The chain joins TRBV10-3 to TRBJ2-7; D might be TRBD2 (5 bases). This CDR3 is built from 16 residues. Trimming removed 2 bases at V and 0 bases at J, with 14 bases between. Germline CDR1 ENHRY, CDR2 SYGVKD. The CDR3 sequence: CAISEGGGPSSYEQYF. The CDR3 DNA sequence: TGTGCCATCAGTGAGGGAGGCGGGCCGAGCTCCTACGAGCAGTACTTC.

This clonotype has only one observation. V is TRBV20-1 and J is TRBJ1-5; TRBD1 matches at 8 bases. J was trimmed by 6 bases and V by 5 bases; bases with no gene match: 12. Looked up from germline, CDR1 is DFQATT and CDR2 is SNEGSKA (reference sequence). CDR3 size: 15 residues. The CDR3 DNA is TGCAGTGCTCGAGCGGACAGGGTGATAGGTCAGCCCCAGCATTTT. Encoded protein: CSARADRVIGQPQHF.

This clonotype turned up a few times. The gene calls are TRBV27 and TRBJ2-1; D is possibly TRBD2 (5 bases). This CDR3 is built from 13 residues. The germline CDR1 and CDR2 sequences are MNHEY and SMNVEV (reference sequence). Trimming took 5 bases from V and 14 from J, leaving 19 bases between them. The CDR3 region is CASSTLWAGPEFF. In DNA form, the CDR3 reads TGTGCCAGCAGTACCCTATGGGCGGGTCCTGAGTTCTTC.

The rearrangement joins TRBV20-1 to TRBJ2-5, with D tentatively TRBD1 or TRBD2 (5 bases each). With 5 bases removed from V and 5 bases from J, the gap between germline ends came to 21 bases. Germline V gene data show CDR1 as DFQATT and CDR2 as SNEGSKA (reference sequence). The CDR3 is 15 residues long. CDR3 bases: TGCAGTGCTCCCTTACTGGGACGGCGGCGGGAGACCCAGTACTTC. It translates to CSAPLLGRRRETQYF.

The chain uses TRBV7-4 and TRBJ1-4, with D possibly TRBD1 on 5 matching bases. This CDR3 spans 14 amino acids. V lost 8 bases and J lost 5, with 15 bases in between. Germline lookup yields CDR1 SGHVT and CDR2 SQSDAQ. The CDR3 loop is CASGRSTENEKLFF. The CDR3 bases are TGTGCCAGCGGCCGTTCGACAGAAAATGAAAAACTGTTTTTT.

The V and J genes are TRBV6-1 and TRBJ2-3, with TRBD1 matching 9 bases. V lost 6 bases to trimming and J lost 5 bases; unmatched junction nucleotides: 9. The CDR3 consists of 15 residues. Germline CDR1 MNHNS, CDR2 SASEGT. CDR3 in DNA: TGTGCCAGCAGCTCTAGCGGACAGGGGCTAGATACGCAGTATTTT. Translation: CASSSSGQGLDTQYF.

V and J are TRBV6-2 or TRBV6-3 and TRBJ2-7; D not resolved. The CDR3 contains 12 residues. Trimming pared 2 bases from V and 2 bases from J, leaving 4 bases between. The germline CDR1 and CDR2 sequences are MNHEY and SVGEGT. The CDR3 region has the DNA TGTGCCAGCAGTTACGACGCCTACGAGCAGTACTTC. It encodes CASSYDAYEQYF.

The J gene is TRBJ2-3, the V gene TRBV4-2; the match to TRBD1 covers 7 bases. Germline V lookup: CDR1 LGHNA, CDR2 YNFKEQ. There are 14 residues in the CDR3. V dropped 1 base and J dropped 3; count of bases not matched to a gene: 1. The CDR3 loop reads CASSQGTGTDTQYF. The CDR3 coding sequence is TGTGCCAGCAGCCAAGGGACAGGTACAGATACGCAGTATTTT.

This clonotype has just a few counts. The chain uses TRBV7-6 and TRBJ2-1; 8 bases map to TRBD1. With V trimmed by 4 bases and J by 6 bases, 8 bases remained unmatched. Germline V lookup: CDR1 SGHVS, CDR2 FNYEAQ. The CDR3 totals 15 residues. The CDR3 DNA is TGTGCCAGCAGCTCCGGACAGGGTTGGGCCAATGAGCAGTTCTTC. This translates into CASSSGQGWANEQFF. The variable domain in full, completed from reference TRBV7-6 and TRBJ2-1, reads GAGVSQSPRYKVTKRGQDVALRCDPISGHVSLYWYRQALGQGPEFLTYFNYEAQQDKSGLPNDRFSAERPEGSISTLTIQRTEQRDSAMYRCASSSGQGWANEQFFGPGTRLTVL.

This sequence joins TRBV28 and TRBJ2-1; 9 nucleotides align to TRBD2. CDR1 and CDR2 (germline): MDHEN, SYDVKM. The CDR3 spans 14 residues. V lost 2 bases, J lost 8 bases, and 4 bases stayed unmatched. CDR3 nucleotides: TGTGCCAGCAGTTTAGTGGCGGGAGGGCATGAGCAGTTCTTC. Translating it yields CASSLVAGGHEQFF.

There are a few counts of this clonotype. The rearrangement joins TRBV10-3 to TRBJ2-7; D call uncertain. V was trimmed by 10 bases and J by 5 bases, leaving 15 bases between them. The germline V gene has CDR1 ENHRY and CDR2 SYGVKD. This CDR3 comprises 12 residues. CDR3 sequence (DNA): TGTGCCACCAATCAGCTAAGTCACGAGCAGTACTTC. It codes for CATNQLSHEQYF.

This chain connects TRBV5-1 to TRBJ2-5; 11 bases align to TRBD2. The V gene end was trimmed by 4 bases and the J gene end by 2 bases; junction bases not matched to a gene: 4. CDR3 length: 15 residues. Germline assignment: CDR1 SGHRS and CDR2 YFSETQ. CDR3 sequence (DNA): TGCGCCAGCAGCGGGGGACTAGCGGTACAAGAGACCCAGTACTTC. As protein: CASSGGLAVQETQYF.